The 32 T cell receptor beta chains listed next were all sequenced from one sample in a study of patients and donors after allogeneic stem cell transplantation. TCRdb called the RT-PCR reads again in MiXCR, with one record for every CDR3 protein. The sample carries about 96,000 distinct CDR3 sequences, roughly 50% recorded once. Sequenced: blood, either unsorted or a sorted T cell fraction (not recorded which). The source of these receptors is a human donor who was either an allogeneic HSCT recipient or a stem cell or donor lymphocyte infusion donor (not recorded which). It is not recorded whose cells these are; they may come from a transplant donor.

The rearrangement uses TRBV19 and TRBJ2-3; tentative D call: TRBD2 (5 bases). The V gene's germline CDR1 is LNHDA and CDR2 SQIVND (reference sequence). CDR3 size: 16 residues. V gave up 9 bases and J gave up 0 bases, with 19 bases separating them. As DNA, the CDR3 is TGTGCCAGCGGGGAGTGGGTGAACCCTAGCACAGATACGCAGTATTTT. It yields the protein CASGEWVNPSTDTQYF.

The chain uses TRBV12-3 or TRBV12-4 and TRBJ1-2; D unclear. Between the trimmed V and J ends, which lost 7 bases and 4 bases, there was a span of 16 bases. The CDR3 has 14 amino acids. The CDR3 DNA reads as TGTGCCAGCAAGATGCGGGTAGCGGTCTATGGCTACACCTTC. The encoded protein is CASKMRVAVYGYTF.

This clonotype was picked up one time. V and J are TRBV6-1 and TRBJ1-5; D perhaps matches TRBD1 (5 bases). V was cut by 6 bases and J by 0 bases, with 15 bases left in between. From germline, CDR1 is MNHNS and CDR2 SASEGT. This CDR3 is built from 16 residues. Written as DNA, the CDR3 is TGTGCCAGCAGCCCCCACCTACAGGCTAGCAATCAGCCCCAGCATTTT. Translated, it gives CASSPHLQASNQPQHF.

This chain uses TRBV28 with TRBJ1-3; D not resolved. CDR3 size: 13 residues. V dropped 7 bases and J dropped 1 base, with 8 bases sitting between them. The germline CDR1 and CDR2 sequences are MDHEN and SYDVKM. DNA of the CDR3: TGTGCCAGCAACTACCCGTCTGGAAACACCATATATTTT. It yields the protein CASNYPSGNTIYF.

For this clonotype: This is likely an artifact of a read error, given a far larger clone one base away. The J gene is TRBJ1-2, the V gene TRBV6-4; D call uncertain. V was cut by 5 bases and J by 3 bases, with 25 bases left in between. This CDR3 has 18 residues. From germline, CDR1 is MRHNA and CDR2 SNTAGT. The CDR3 loop reads CASSWTYMSHGSDYGYTF. CDR3 DNA: TGTGCCAGCAGTTGGACCTATATGAGCCACGGCAGCGACTATGGCTACACCTTC.

The rearrangement joins TRBV12-3 or TRBV12-4 to TRBJ2-1; TRBD2 matches at 11 bases. The CDR3 spans 16 residues. The ends lost 4 bases at V and 7 bases at J; junction bases unmatched: 9. CDR3 residues: CASSSVLAGVKNEQFF. The CDR3 region has the DNA TGTGCCAGCAGTTCGGTACTAGCGGGAGTTAAGAATGAGCAGTTCTTC.

The V call is TRBV20-1, the J call TRBJ2-1, with 8 bases lining up with TRBD2. CDR3 length: 15 residues. Per the germline V gene, CDR1 is DFQATT and CDR2 is SNEGSKA (reference sequence). V gave up 1 base and J gave up 9 bases; unmatched junction bases: 11. The CDR3 spells CSARAPSGSHGEQFF. The CDR3 DNA follows: TGCAGTGCTAGAGCCCCAAGCGGGAGCCACGGTGAGCAGTTCTTC.

The chain carries TRBV4-1 and TRBJ1-1; D is perhaps TRBD1 (6 bases). Between the trimmed V and J ends, which lost 3 bases and 5 bases, there was a span of 19 bases. There are 16 residues in the CDR3. CDR1 MGHRA and CDR2 YSYEKL come from the germline V gene. CDR3 sequence: CASSQGITGPGTEAFF. The CDR3 region has the DNA TGCGCCAGCAGCCAGGGTATAACAGGGCCGGGAACTGAAGCTTTCTTT.

V and J are TRBV6-6 and TRBJ1-1; a weak D match, TRBD1 (5 bases). CDR3 length: 12 amino acids. CDR1 is MNHNY, CDR2 SVGAGI, per germline (reference sequence). The V gene lost 2 bases and the J gene lost 13 bases, with 14 bases spanning the gap. This CDR3 is CASSYNPGRVFF. CDR3 DNA sequence: TGTGCCAGCAGTTACAACCCAGGCAGGGTTTTCTTT.

This chain uses TRBV7-9 with TRBJ1-1, with 8 bases identical to TRBD1. This CDR3 contains 13 residues. Germline V gene sequence: CDR1 SEHNR, CDR2 FQNEAQ (reference sequence). V lost 3 bases and J lost 6; bases outside the gene matches: 3. The CDR3 DNA reads TGTGCCAGCAGCTTTCAGGGGGCCGCTGAAGCTTTCTTT. Translated, it gives CASSFQGAAEAFF.

This chain uses TRBV10-3 with TRBJ1-5; no reliable D call. This CDR3 contains 15 residues. Trimming cost V 3 bases and J 9 bases, with 18 bases left between them. Looked up from germline, CDR1 is ENHRY and CDR2 is SYGVKD. CDR3 sequence (DNA): TGTGCCATCAGTGACCCGGACTCTTATCTCTGGCCCCAGCATTTT. Protein: CAISDPDSYLWPQHF.

This clonotype turned up a few times. The V gene is TRBV12-3 or TRBV12-4, the J gene TRBJ1-1, with TRBD1 matching over 10 bases. The length of the CDR3 is 21 residues. V dropped 3 bases and J dropped 0; count of bases not matched to a gene: 19. CDR3 in amino acids: CASSFGRYNWDRGNMNTEAFF. The DNA of the CDR3 is TGTGCCAGCAGTTTCGGTCGATACAATTGGGACAGGGGCAATATGAACACTGAAGCTTTCTTT.

This sequence joins TRBV20-1 and TRBJ1-4; 7 bases fit TRBD1. V shed 0 bases and J 7 bases; nucleotides not matched to a gene: 14. The V gene's germline CDR1 is DFQATT and CDR2 SNEGSKA (reference sequence). The CDR3 length is 17 residues. CDR3: CSARDWGQRTRGEKLFF. CDR3 DNA sequence: TGCAGTGCTAGAGATTGGGGACAGCGAACGCGTGGTGAAAAACTGTTTTTT.

V usage is TRBV7-9 and J usage is TRBJ1-1, with D hard to call. V was pared by 5 bases and J by 1 base, with 8 bases between. CDR3 size: 13 residues. CDR1 is SEHNR and CDR2 is FQNEAQ in the germline V gene (reference sequence). The CDR3 protein is CASSPPSNTEAFF. DNA of the CDR3: TGTGCCAGCAGCCCCCCGTCGAACACTGAAGCTTTCTTT.

The V call is TRBV12-3 or TRBV12-4, the J call TRBJ1-1; D might be TRBD1 (5 bases). Trimming left V 6 bases short and J 1 base short, with 12 bases between. This CDR3 spans 14 amino acids. This chain's CDR3 is CASRPGRANTEAFF. The CDR3 DNA reads TGTGCCAGCAGACCGGGACGGGCGAACACTGAAGCTTTCTTT.

This clonotype was counted only a few times. V usage is TRBV28 and J usage is TRBJ1-6, with D tentatively TRBD1 (6 bases). The germline V gene has CDR1 MDHEN and CDR2 SYDVKM. Trimming pared 5 bases from V and 3 bases from J, leaving 20 bases between. The CDR3 runs 18 residues. The CDR3 nucleotides read TGTGCCAGCAGTCCCGGCTCCTGCCAGGGGAACTATAATTCACCCCTCCACTTT. Its translation is CASSPGSCQGNYNSPLHF.

J is TRBJ2-1 and V is TRBV6-6, with a weak D call TRBD2 (5 bases). The CDR3 covers 13 residues. The germline CDR1 and CDR2 sequences are MNHNY and SVGAGI (reference sequence). The V and J ends lost 7 bases and 7 bases respectively, with 14 bases between them. DNA for the CDR3: TGTGCCAGCACTCCTACTCGGGAAAATGAGCAGTTCTTC. Its translation is CASTPTRENEQFF.

A few counts support this clonotype. The rearrangement joins TRBV28 to TRBJ1-3; TRBD1 might be the D (5 bases). V was pared by 7 bases and J by 1 base, with 8 bases between. This CDR3 region has 13 residues. The germline CDR1 and CDR2 sequences are MDHEN and SYDVKM. The CDR3 is CASTQASGNTIYF. The CDR3 DNA is TGTGCCAGCACACAGGCGTCTGGAAACACCATATATTTT.

The chain employs TRBV5-1 and TRBJ1-2, with D perhaps TRBD1 (5 bases). There are 14 residues in the CDR3. In germline, CDR1 is SGHRS, CDR2 YFSETQ. The V and J ends lost 0 bases and 5 bases respectively, with 11 bases between them. CDR3 sequence reads: CASSLEPGPYGYTF. In DNA form, the CDR3 reads TGCGCCAGCAGCTTGGAACCGGGGCCGTATGGCTACACCTTC.

This clonotype was picked up a small number of times. The chain is built from TRBV5-1 and TRBJ1-3; the D is unclear. This CDR3 contains 18 residues. Germline-derived CDR1 and CDR2 are SGHRS and YFSETQ. Deletions cut 0 bases from V and 0 bases from J, with 16 bases between. For the CDR3, the DNA is TGCGCCAGCAGCTTGGGGCCTCGACGCGACCTCTCTGGAAACACCATATATTTT. It specifies CASSLGPRRDLSGNTIYF.

This chain's CDR3 is CASSLEGASQPQHF. Here the CDR3 DNA reads TGCGCCAGCAGCTTAGAAGGGGCTAGTCAGCCCCAGCATTTT. V is TRBV5-1 and J is TRBJ1-5; a weak D match, TRBD1 (5 bases). V dropped 2 bases and J dropped 6 bases, with 12 bases sitting between them. The CDR3 is made up of 14 amino acids. Germline values: CDR1 SGHRS, CDR2 YFSETQ.

This sequence joins TRBV29-1 and TRBJ1-2, with D maybe TRBD1 (5 bases). Trimming removed 5 bases from V and 4 bases from J, with 14 bases in between. From germline, CDR1 is SQVTM and CDR2 ANQGSEA. There are 13 residues in the CDR3. The CDR3 protein is CSVSVRESYGYTF. The CDR3 DNA sequence: TGCAGCGTTTCGGTCAGGGAGAGCTATGGCTACACCTTC.

CDR3 sequence reads: CSAKPGDRQNTEAFF. CDR3 bases: TGCAGTGCTAAACCGGGGGACAGGCAGAACACTGAAGCTTTCTTT. J is TRBJ1-1 and V is TRBV20-1; 8 positions agree with TRBD1. Germline values: CDR1 DFQATT, CDR2 SNEGSKA (reference sequence). This CDR3 comprises 15 residues. Germline trimming cut 4 bases from V and 1 base from J; bases unmatched to any gene: 8.

The chain recombines TRBV10-2 with TRBJ2-3; 11 nucleotides line up with TRBD2. The V gene's germline CDR1 is WSHSY and CDR2 SAAADI. Trimming at V came to 8 bases and at J to 0 bases, leaving 10 bases not matched to a gene. The CDR3 runs to 17 residues. CDR3 in DNA: TGCGCCAGCGCAACTAGCGGGAGCTTTAGTAGCACAGATACGCAGTATTTT. Its translation is CASATSGSFSSTDTQYF.

This clonotype was counted between two and nine times. This chain links TRBV6-5 with TRBJ1-2; D gene uncertain. The germline V gene has CDR1 MNHEY and CDR2 SVGAGI. The CDR3 is made up of 17 amino acids. V was shortened by 2 bases and J by 3 bases, with 19 bases between the two germline ends. CDR3 sequence reads: CASSYAGQTEMYYGYTF. The CDR3 DNA is TGTGCCAGCAGTTACGCGGGCCAGACGGAAATGTACTATGGCTACACCTTC.

This chain links TRBV20-1 with TRBJ1-5; no clear D gene. With 0 bases removed from V and 7 bases from J, the gap between germline ends came to 7 bases. Germline loops: CDR1 DFQATT, CDR2 SNEGSKA (reference sequence). The CDR3 contains 12 residues. The CDR3 region has the DNA TGCAGTGCTAGAGATCAGTACCAGCCCCAGCATTTT. Translated: CSARDQYQPQHF.

This clonotype was found once. The chain recombines TRBV12-3 or TRBV12-4 with TRBJ1-1; D not resolved. V lost 7 bases to trimming and J lost 4 bases, with 10 bases between them. The CDR3 loop spans 12 amino acids. CDR3 sequence: CASIPRVTEAFF. The CDR3 nucleotides read TGTGCCAGCATTCCAAGGGTCACTGAAGCTTTCTTT.

V and J are TRBV6-2 or TRBV6-3 and TRBJ1-1; no definite D call. This CDR3 is 13 amino acids long. Germline V gene data show CDR1 as MNHEY and CDR2 as SVGEGT. Trimming cost V 2 bases and J 5 bases, with 9 bases left between them. The CDR3 loop is CASSYGRLTEAFF. The CDR3 DNA is TGTGCCAGCAGTTACGGAAGGTTGACTGAAGCTTTCTTT.

The count of this clonotype is one. The J gene is TRBJ1-3, the V gene TRBV29-1, with a weak D call TRBD1 (6 bases). The CDR3 runs 13 residues. CDR1 and CDR2 (germline): SQVTM, ANQGSEA. Between the trimmed V and J ends, which lost 6 bases and 4 bases, there was a span of 13 bases. The CDR3 reads CSVMTGLGNTIYF. The CDR3 DNA is TGCAGCGTGATGACAGGTCTGGGAAACACCATATATTTT. The entire variable domain, with the rest obtained from reference TRBV29-1 and TRBJ1-3, is as follows: SAVISQKPSRDICQRGTSLTIQCQVDSQVTMMFWYRQQPGQSLTLIATANQGSEATYESGFVIDKFPISRPNLTFSTLTVSNMSPEDSSIYLCSVMTGLGNTIYFGEGSWLTVV.

J is TRBJ2-1 and V is TRBV6-6; D is undetermined. Germline CDR1 reads MNHNY; CDR2 reads SVGAGI (reference sequence). The V and J ends lost 6 bases and 5 bases respectively, with 14 bases between them. The CDR3 is 14 residues long. The CDR3 DNA is TGTGCCAGCAGCCCCCCGGCCCCCGACAATGAGCAGTTCTTC. Translation: CASSPPAPDNEQFF.

The J gene is TRBJ2-3, the V gene TRBV7-2, with no clear D. CDR3 length equals 13 residues. The germline V and J ends were trimmed by 1 base and 3 bases, with 5 bases remaining between them. Germline CDR1 reads SGHTA; CDR2 reads FQGNSA. The CDR3 protein is CASSLGLTDTQYF. Here the CDR3 DNA reads TGTGCCAGCAGCTTAGGCTTGACAGATACGCAGTATTTT.

The V and J genes are TRBV12-3 or TRBV12-4 and TRBJ1-4, with a weak D call TRBD1 (5 bases). V was shortened by 1 base and J by 0 bases, with 9 bases between the two germline ends. This CDR3 spans 16 amino acids. Here the CDR3 reads CASSLGGPATNEKLFF. The CDR3 DNA is TGTGCCAGCAGTTTAGGGGGCCCCGCAACTAATGAAAAACTGTTTTTT.